The rows below give T cell receptor beta chains drawn from one sample of a study of blood T cell repertoires in COVID-19. Sequencing was performed with immunoSEQ multiplex PCR; in TCRdb, only in-frame clones are kept and a portion is missing. Here the sample spans about 140,000 clones, about 88% being singletons. The sequencing sample was made of peripheral blood. Every receptor here comes from a human donor in a cohort sampled during active COVID-19. Both conserved end residues are part of each CDR3. The order of the fields is J gene, D gene, clone size, V gene, CDR3 protein, CDR3 DNA. A D gene is named only where the DNA matches it firmly. Only part of the rows carry a size: once, few, many, or a class if the clone is expanded.

>TRBJ2-5|NA|NA|TRBV18
CASSPRRGQETQYF
TGTGCCAGCTCACCACGAAGGGGGCAAGAGACCCAGTACTTC
>TRBJ1-1|NA|NA|TRBV27
CASSPRDRLGGAFF
TGTGCCAGCAGTCCTAGGGACCGGTTGGGGGGGGCTTTCTTT
>TRBJ1-2|NA|NA|TRBV5-1
CASSLGGYGYTF
TGCGCCAGCAGCCTTGGAGGCTATGGCTACACCTTC
>TRBJ1-4|NA|NA|TRBV6-1
CASSESGQGWRKLFF
TGTGCCAGCAGTGAAAGTGGGCAGGGATGGCGAAAACTGTTTTTT
>TRBJ2-1|TRBD2|once|TRBV18
CASSPPVIAGRVNEQFF
TGTGCCAGCTCACCACCGGTAATAGCGGGACGTGTAAATGAGCAGTTCTTC
>TRBJ1-2|NA|NA|TRBV28
CASSLFGQTYGYTF
TGTGCCAGCAGTTTATTCGGACAGACCTATGGCTACACCTTC
>TRBJ1-4|NA|once|TRBV5-1
CASSFGGTGEKLFF
TGCGCCAGCAGCTTCGGAGGCACTGGTGAAAAACTGTTTTTT
>TRBJ1-2|NA|NA|TRBV4-1
CASSLSRGQGGYTF
TGCGCCAGCAGCCTAAGCAGGGGACAAGGTGGCTACACCTTC
>TRBJ1-5|NA|NA|TRBV6-1
CASSEDGYRTDNQPQHF
TGTGCCAGCAGTGAAGACGGGTACCGCACCGATAATCAGCCCCAGCATTTT
>TRBJ2-7|NA|NA|TRBV25-1
CASSPGTLDYEQYF
TGTGCCAGCAGCCCCGGGACATTGGATTACGAGCAGTACTTC
>TRBJ2-7|TRBD2|NA|TRBV2
CASTRLAGRADEQYF
TGTGCCAGCACAAGACTAGCGGGAAGGGCGGACGAGCAGTACTTC
>TRBJ2-7|NA|NA|TRBV7-3
CASSPFGGAYEQYF
TGTGCCAGCAGCCCTTTCGGGGGTGCCTACGAGCAGTACTTC
>TRBJ1-6|NA|NA|TRBV5-1
CASSLGQGNSPLHF
TGCGCCAGCAGCTTGGGGCAGGGAAATTCACCCCTCCACTTT
>TRBJ2-1|NA|NA|TRBV5-1
CASSLPLAGADEQFF
TGCGCCAGCAGCTTGCCCCTTGCGGGGGCGGATGAGCAGTTCTTC
>TRBJ1-2|TRBD1|NA|TRBV5-1
CASSLGDSFPNYGYTF
TGCGCCAGCAGCTTGGGGGACAGTTTTCCCAACTATGGCTACACCTTC
>TRBJ2-3|TRBD2|few|TRBV13
CASSYLAGGGTDTQYF
TGTGCCAGCAGCTACCTAGCGGGGGGGGGAACAGATACGCAGTATTTT
>TRBJ1-1|NA|NA|TRBV6-2/TRBV6-3
CASSLYSNTEAFF
TGTGCCAGCAGCCTATATTCGAACACTGAAGCTTTCTTT
>TRBJ1-5|NA|once|TRBV27
CASSLSGQGSNQPQHF
TGTGCCAGCAGTTTATCAGGGCAGGGGAGCAATCAGCCCCAGCATTTT
>TRBJ1-5|NA|NA|TRBV4-1
CASSLRSGGGNQPQHF
TGCGCCAGCAGCCTTAGAAGCGGGGGGGGCAATCAGCCCCAGCATTTT
>TRBJ2-3|TRBD1|NA|TRBV30
CAWSYTGGTDTQYF
TGTGCCTGGAGTTATACAGGGGGTACAGATACGCAGTATTTT
>TRBJ2-2|NA|few|TRBV14
CASSQDFLATGELFF
TGTGCCAGCAGCCAAGATTTCCTAGCGACCGGGGAGCTGTTTTTT
>TRBJ2-3|NA|NA|TRBV27
CASSETSTDTQYF
TGTGCCAGCAGCGAGACTAGCACAGATACGCAGTATTTT
>TRBJ2-3|TRBD2|NA|TRBV2
CASTAMASGGTDTQYF
TGTGCCAGCACCGCTATGGCTAGCGGGGGTACAGATACGCAGTATTTT
>TRBJ2-1|TRBD2|NA|TRBV7-6
CASSPQASGTYNEQFF
TGTGCCAGCAGCCCCCAGGCTAGCGGTACCTACAATGAGCAGTTCTTC
>TRBJ1-1|NA|NA|TRBV20-1
CSASRGGDEAFF
TGCAGTGCTAGTCGAGGGGGGGATGAAGCTTTCTTT
>TRBJ1-2|TRBD1|NA|TRBV6-1
CASSALYRGQNYGYTF
TGTGCCAGCAGTGCGCTTTACAGGGGACAAAACTATGGCTACACCTTC
>TRBJ2-5|NA|NA|TRBV25-1
CASSERIPSQEYQETQYF
TGTGCCAGCAGTGAAAGAATCCCCTCACAGGAGTACCAAGAGACCCAGTACTTC
>TRBJ2-3|NA|NA|TRBV7-9
CASSLVTRTDTQYF
TGTGCCAGCAGCTTAGTTACTCGCACAGATACGCAGTATTTT
>TRBJ2-5|NA|NA|TRBV5-6
CASSLLFGAPGETQYF
TGTGCCAGCAGCTTGCTCTTTGGGGCACCTGGAGAGACCCAGTACTTC
>TRBJ1-5|NA|many|TRBV12-3/TRBV12-4
CASSFSVNQPQHF
TGTGCCAGCAGTTTTTCGGTCAATCAGCCCCAGCATTTT
>TRBJ2-1|TRBD2|NA|TRBV6-6
CASSQGSGGSFSYNEQFF
TGTGCCAGCAGTCAGGGTAGCGGGGGATCCTTCTCCTACAATGAGCAGTTCTTC
>TRBJ2-5|TRBD2|NA|TRBV7-2
CASSSGLAGSKTQYF
TGTGCCAGCAGCTCAGGACTAGCGGGATCTAAGACCCAGTACTTC
>TRBJ2-1|TRBD2|NA|TRBV5-1
CASSPSNSGGAGDEQFF
TGCGCCAGCAGCCCTAGCAATAGCGGGGGGGCTGGCGATGAGCAGTTCTTC
>TRBJ2-5|TRBD1|NA|TRBV14
CASSQEDRAERETQYF
TGTGCCAGCAGCCAGGAGGACAGGGCTGAGCGAGAGACCCAGTACTTC
>TRBJ2-2|NA|once|TRBV3-1/TRBV3-2
CASSSGDYTGELFF
TGTGCCAGCAGCTCCGGGGACTACACCGGGGAGCTGTTTTTT
>TRBJ2-3|NA|NA|TRBV5-4
CASSFSEEDTQYF
TGTGCCAGCAGCTTTAGCGAGGAGGATACGCAGTATTTT
>TRBJ2-7|TRBD1|NA|TRBV30
CAWTPRRGGAVYEQYF
TGTGCCTGGACCCCCCGGAGAGGGGGCGCGGTGTACGAGCAGTACTTC
>TRBJ2-1|NA|NA|TRBV11-2
CASSFEQVPYNEQFF
TGTGCCAGCAGCTTTGAACAGGTCCCCTACAATGAGCAGTTCTTC
>TRBJ2-3|TRBD2|NA|TRBV6-1
CASSDSGRSTDTQYF
TGTGCCAGCAGTGATAGCGGGAGGTCCACAGATACGCAGTATTTT
>TRBJ2-3|TRBD2|NA|TRBV9
CASSSSGSYDTQYF
TGTGCCAGCAGCAGTAGCGGGAGTTACGATACGCAGTATTTT
>TRBJ2-2|NA|NA|TRBV7-6
CASSSKQAGELFF
TGTGCCAGCAGCTCTAAACAGGCCGGGGAGCTGTTTTTT
>TRBJ2-1|NA|NA|TRBV3-1/TRBV3-2
CASSQFPDEQFF
TGTGCCAGCAGCCAATTTCCCGATGAGCAGTTCTTC
>TRBJ2-3|NA|NA|TRBV5-1
CASSLKGAPSDTQYF
TGCGCCAGCAGCTTGAAAGGGGCCCCCTCAGATACGCAGTATTTT
>TRBJ2-1|TRBD2|NA|TRBV28
CASIPGGDAYNEQFF
TGTGCCAGCATCCCGGGAGGGGACGCCTACAATGAGCAGTTCTTC
>TRBJ2-3|NA|once|TRBV4-2
CASSQGRGASTDTQYF
TGTGCCAGCAGCCAAGGTCGGGGGGCTAGCACAGATACGCAGTATTTT